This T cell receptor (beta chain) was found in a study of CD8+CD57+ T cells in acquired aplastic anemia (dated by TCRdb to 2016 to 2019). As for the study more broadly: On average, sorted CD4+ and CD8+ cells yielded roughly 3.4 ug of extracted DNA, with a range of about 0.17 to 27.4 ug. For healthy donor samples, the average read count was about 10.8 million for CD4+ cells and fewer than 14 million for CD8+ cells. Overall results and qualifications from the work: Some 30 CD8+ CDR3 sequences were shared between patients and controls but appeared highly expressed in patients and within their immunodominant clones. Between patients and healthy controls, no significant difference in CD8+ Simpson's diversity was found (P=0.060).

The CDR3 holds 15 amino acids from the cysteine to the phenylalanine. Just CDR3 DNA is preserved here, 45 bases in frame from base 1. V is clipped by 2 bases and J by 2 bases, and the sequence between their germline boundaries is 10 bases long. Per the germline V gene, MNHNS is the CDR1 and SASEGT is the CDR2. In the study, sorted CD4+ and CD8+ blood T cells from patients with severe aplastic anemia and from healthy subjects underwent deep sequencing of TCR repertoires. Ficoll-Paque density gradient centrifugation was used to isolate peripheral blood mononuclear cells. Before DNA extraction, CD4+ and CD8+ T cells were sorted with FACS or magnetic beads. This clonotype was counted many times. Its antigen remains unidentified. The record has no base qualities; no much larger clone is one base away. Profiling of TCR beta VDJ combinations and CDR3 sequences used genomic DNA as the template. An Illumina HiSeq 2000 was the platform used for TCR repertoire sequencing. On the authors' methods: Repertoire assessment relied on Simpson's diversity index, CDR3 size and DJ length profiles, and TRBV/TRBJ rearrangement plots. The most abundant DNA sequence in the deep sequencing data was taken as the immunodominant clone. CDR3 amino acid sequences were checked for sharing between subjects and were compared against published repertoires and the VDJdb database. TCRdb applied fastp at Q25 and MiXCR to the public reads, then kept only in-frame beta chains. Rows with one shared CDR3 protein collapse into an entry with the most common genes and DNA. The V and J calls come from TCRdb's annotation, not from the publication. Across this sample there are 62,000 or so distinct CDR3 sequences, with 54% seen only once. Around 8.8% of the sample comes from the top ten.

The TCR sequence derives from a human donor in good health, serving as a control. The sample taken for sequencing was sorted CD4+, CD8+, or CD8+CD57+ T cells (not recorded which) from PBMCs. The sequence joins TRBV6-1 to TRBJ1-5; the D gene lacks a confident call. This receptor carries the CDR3 CASSETGYGNQPQHF. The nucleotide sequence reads TGTGCCAGCAGTGAAACGGGGTACGGCAATCAGCCCCAGCATTTT.